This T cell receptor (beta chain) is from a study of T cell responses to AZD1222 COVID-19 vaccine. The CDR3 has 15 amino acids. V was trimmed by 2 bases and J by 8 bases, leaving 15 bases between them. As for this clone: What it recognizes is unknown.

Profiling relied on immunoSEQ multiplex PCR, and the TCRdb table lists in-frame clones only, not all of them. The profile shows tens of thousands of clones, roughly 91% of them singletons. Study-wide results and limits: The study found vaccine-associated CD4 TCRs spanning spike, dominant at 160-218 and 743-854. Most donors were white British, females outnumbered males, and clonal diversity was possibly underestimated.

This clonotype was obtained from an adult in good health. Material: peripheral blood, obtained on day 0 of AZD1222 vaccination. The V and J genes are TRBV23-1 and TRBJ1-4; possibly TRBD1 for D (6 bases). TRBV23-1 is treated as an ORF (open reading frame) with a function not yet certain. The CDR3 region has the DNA TGCGCCAGCAGTCAAGACAGGTTCTGGTACGAAAAACTGTTTTTT. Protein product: CASSQDRFWYEKLFF.